Listed below are T cell receptor beta chains from one sample, sequenced in a study of OX40 agonist ivuxolimab in advanced cancers. Only in-frame clones appear in the TCRdb table, and some are missing; sequencing was by immunoSEQ multiplex PCR. The data contain about 90,000 clones, just over 90% of them singletons. The sample here was CD4+ or CD8+ T cells sorted from blood, taken in a trial of the OX40 agonist ivuxolimab. All receptors derive from an adult with an advanced solid tumor such as melanoma, head and neck, liver or kidney cancer. Both conserved end residues are trimmed from each CDR3. Clone sizes are given selectively: once, few, many, or a class where the clone is expanded.

cdr3_length clone_size j_call v_call cdr3_aa
13 NA TRBJ2-2 TRBV19 ASRLAGRNTGELF
13 NA TRBJ2-7 TRBV15 ATSRDLGLAGASY
12 NA TRBJ1-4 TRBV28 ASSLSGYGEKLF
12 NA TRBJ2-7 TRBV7-8 ASSKDRDLYEQY
12 few TRBJ1-1 TRBV10-3 AITQTGVGTEAF
11 once TRBJ2-7 TRBV7-9 ASSRDRSYEQY
12 once TRBJ1-4 TRBV7-9 ASSLGATNEKLF
11 once TRBJ2-3 TRBV7-3 ASSRTARDTQY
13 once TRBJ2-1 TRBV11-1 ASSSSGTSVNEQF
13 NA TRBJ2-7 TRBV5-6 ASSPGGGAGAEQY
12 NA TRBJ2-3 TRBV7-2 ASSRSVGEDTQY
12 NA TRBJ2-7 TRBV5-4 ASSRPGQDYEQY
15 NA TRBJ2-7 TRBV28 ASSLWGTSGRASEQY
14 NA TRBJ2-1 TRBV27 ASSFYRTSGMDEQF
9 NA TRBJ2-3 TRBV11-1 ASSLLDTQY
12 NA TRBJ1-1 TRBV19 ASSVDRANTEAF
9 NA TRBJ1-2 TRBV11-1 ASSLGHDYT
12 NA TRBJ2-1 TRBV5-1 ASSFQSSYNEQF
13 NA TRBJ2-3 TRBV19 ASSSSGGSTDTQY
14 NA TRBJ1-2 TRBV7-8 ASSLGGQGVRYGYT
13 NA TRBJ2-3 TRBV5-8 ASSRGQVSTDTQY
13 NA TRBJ2-7 TRBV5-6 ASSLWGQGTYEQY
12 once TRBJ2-7 TRBV21-1 ASSPPTGSYEQY
13 NA TRBJ2-3 TRBV19 ASSNSGSITDTQY
12 few TRBJ2-7 TRBV28 ASSLFGGSYEQY
14 NA TRBJ2-1 TRBV6-6 ASSFLLGGGNNEQF
14 NA TRBJ1-5 TRBV18 ASSSGTAYSNQPQH
11 NA TRBJ1-2 TRBV9 ASSPGIFDGYT
13 few TRBJ1-5 TRBV28 ASSDGQLVTQPQH
12 once TRBJ1-4 TRBV29-1 SVSSGATNEKLF
13 NA TRBJ2-1 TRBV9 ASSAGQGAYNEQF
15 NA TRBJ2-1 TRBV6-1 ASSESRGRGNYNEQF
12 NA TRBJ2-5 TRBV6-5 ASSYWGGEETQY
13 NA TRBJ1-4 TRBV7-9 ASSLAGQGNEKLF
14 NA TRBJ2-2 TRBV5-1 ASSLVVARGTGELF
13 NA TRBJ1-5 TRBV7-2 ASSPTEGTYQPQH
13 NA TRBJ1-5 TRBV28 ASILRSIGNQPQH
14 NA TRBJ2-1 TRBV4-2 ASSQEKLAVNNEQF
11 NA TRBJ1-3 TRBV6-6 ASSQSSGNTIY
13 NA TRBJ1-2 TRBV7-2 ASSPQPAPNYGYT
12 NA TRBJ2-3 TRBV5-1 ASSLAGGKGTQY
9 NA TRBJ2-2 TRBV28 ASSSTGELF